This T cell receptor (beta chain) was sequenced in a study of blood T cell repertoires in COVID-19. With V trimmed by 0 bases and J by 4 bases, 15 bases remained unmatched. This CDR3 is built from 18 residues. Germline V gene sequence: CDR1 SGHRS, CDR2 YFSETQ. The data were produced by immunoSEQ multiplex PCR, yet TCRdb's version contains in-frame clones alone and is incomplete. This table has about 150,000 clones, around 84% appearing once. The sequenced material came from peripheral blood. This rearrangement joins TRBV5-1 to TRBJ1-2; 7 bases agree with TRBD1. The receptor comes from a man in his 70s with acute or convalescent COVID-19. The CDR3 sequence: CASSLAGVAQGRPYGYTF. The CDR3 region has the DNA TGCGCCAGCAGCTTGGCCGGGGTTGCACAGGGGAGACCCTATGGCTACACCTTC.